Sequencing of this T cell receptor (beta chain) was carried out in a study of T-cell reconstitution after alpha-beta-depleted transplantation in children. CDR1 MDHEN and CDR2 SYDVKM come from the germline V gene. The CDR3 spans 18 residues. Trimming removed 3 bases from V and 2 bases from J, with 20 bases in between. Unique molecular identifiers were used to barcode this TCRbeta library. TCRdb fed the PCR reads into MiXCR, producing one record per CDR3 protein. This sample has around 370,000 distinct CDR3 sequences, with 9% to 12% found just once. This clonotype was observed many times. The origin of this receptor is a human donor who donated a stem cell graft to a child with acute lymphoblastic leukemia. The V and J genes are TRBV28 and TRBJ2-4; TRBD1 or TRBD2 may be the D gene (5 bases each). The source material was PBMCs from the stem cell graft donor, sampled from the stem cell graft. For the CDR3, the DNA is TGTGCCAGCAGTTTCCTGAGGGAATCCGGGACCACCAAAAACATTCAGTACTTC. Its protein is CASSFLRESGTTKNIQYF.